The 30 T cell receptor beta chains in this list originate from one sample, sequenced in a study of blood T cell repertoires in COVID-19. Produced via immunoSEQ multiplex PCR; TCRdb's table is partial and in-frame only. In the table there are under 130,000 clones, about 85% of which are singletons. The sequencing sample was made of peripheral blood. These receptors came from a human donor in a cohort sampled during active COVID-19.

This clone came up many times. J is TRBJ2-7 and V is TRBV27, with D possibly TRBD1 on 6 matching bases. Germline CDR1 MNHEY, CDR2 SMNVEV (reference sequence). The CDR3 spans 14 residues. V was trimmed by 5 bases and J by 2 bases, leaving 13 bases between them. CDR3 sequence reads: CASSPLGQTYEQYF. CDR3 DNA: TGTGCCAGCAGTCCCCTTGGACAGACCTACGAGCAGTACTTC.

V usage is TRBV28 and J usage is TRBJ2-7; a possible D gene is TRBD2 (6 bases). The CDR3 length is 15 residues. V dropped 2 bases and J dropped 8 bases, with 19 bases sitting between them. Per the germline V gene, CDR1 is MDHEN and CDR2 is SYDVKM. CDR3 bases: TGTGCCAGCAGTTTAAGTGGCGGGACGCCAGGACAGCAGTACTTC. Protein: CASSLSGGTPGQQYF.

This chain joins TRBV7-3 and TRBJ2-4, with 7 bases lining up with TRBD2. V trimming: 6 bases; J trimming: 2 bases; junction bases outside the gene matches: 19. The CDR3 contains 19 residues. Germline V gene lookup returns CDR1 SGHTA and CDR2 FQGTGA. CDR3 bases: TGTGCCAGCAGTCCCATGACTAGCCTCGTACCTGGGACCAAAAACATTCAGTACTTC. Amino acid sequence: CASSPMTSLVPGTKNIQYF.

The chain uses TRBV4-1 and TRBJ2-2, with a possible D match to TRBD2 (6 bases). CDR3 size: 15 residues. V was clipped by 2 bases and J by 4 bases, with 11 bases between them. Germline values: CDR1 MGHRA, CDR2 YSYEKL. Here the CDR3 reads CASSQPGSGTGELFF. The DNA for the CDR3 is TGCGCCAGCAGCCAACCCGGGAGCGGCACCGGGGAGCTGTTTTTT.

The rearrangement links TRBV7-6 to TRBJ2-1; 7 bases are shared with TRBD2. The CDR3 length is 12 residues. V lost 8 bases, J lost 15 bases, and 13 bases stayed unmatched. The germline V gene encodes CDR1 SGHVS and CDR2 FNYEAQ. The CDR3 loop reads CASGTSWEGRFF. In DNA form, the CDR3 reads TGTGCCAGCGGGACCTCATGGGAGGGCCGGTTCTTC.

The chain has TRBV30 and TRBJ1-6, with a weak D call TRBD1 (5 bases). This CDR3 has 15 residues. The V end lost 7 bases, the J end lost 0 bases, and 13 bases lay between the germline ends. The germline CDR1 and CDR2 sequences are GTSNPN and SVGIG (reference sequence). The CDR3 loop reads CALTQGGSYNSPLHF. CDR3 nucleotide sequence: TGTGCCTTGACGCAGGGAGGCTCCTATAATTCACCCCTCCACTTT.

The chain joins TRBV18 to TRBJ2-5; TRBD1 aligns across 9 bases. Germline V gene data show CDR1 as KGHSH and CDR2 as LQKENI. The V and J ends lost 0 bases and 5 bases, in that order; junction bases with no gene match: 7. The CDR3 runs to 16 residues. The DNA for the CDR3 is TGTGCCAGCTCACCACCGAACCCACAGGGGGCCGAGACCCAGTACTTC. It codes for CASSPPNPQGAETQYF. The full variable domain, its missing parts supplied by reference TRBV18 and TRBJ2-5, is NAGVMQNPRHLVRRRGQEARLRCSPMKGHSHVYWYRQLPEEGLKFMVYLQKENIIDESGMPKERFSAEFPKEGPSILRIQQVVRGDSAAYFCASSPPNPQGAETQYFGPGTRLLVL.

The V and J genes are TRBV10-3 and TRBJ2-1; D may be TRBD1 (5 bases). With 8 bases removed from V and 8 bases from J, the gap between germline ends came to 16 bases. In germline, CDR1 is ENHRY, CDR2 SYGVKD. CDR3 length: 13 amino acids. The chain's CDR3 is CAIGDRSFYEQFF. The CDR3 DNA reads TGTGCCATCGGCGACAGAAGTTTCTATGAGCAGTTCTTC.

This rearrangement joins TRBV9 to TRBJ1-5; possibly TRBD1 for D (5 bases). From germline, CDR1 is SGDLS and CDR2 YYNGEE. Trimming removed 4 bases at V and 3 bases at J, with 23 bases between. This CDR3 contains 18 residues. This chain's CDR3 is CASSPQTDSVVNNQPQHF. CDR3 sequence (DNA): TGTGCCAGCAGCCCCCAAACAGACAGCGTAGTTAACAATCAGCCCCAGCATTTT.

The genes are TRBV7-3 and TRBJ2-2, with D possibly matching TRBD2 (7 bases). V shed 5 bases and J shed 4 bases, with 23 bases lying between them. CDR1 and CDR2 from the germline V gene are SGHTA and FQGTGA. The CDR3 runs to 18 residues. The CDR3: CASSPLRGAPSSTGELFF. The DNA for the CDR3 is TGTGCCAGCAGCCCACTACGGGGGGCCCCCTCATCCACCGGGGAGCTGTTTTTT.

This clone was seen more than once but under ten times. The chain carries TRBV6-2 or TRBV6-3 and TRBJ2-3; 10 positions match TRBD2. The CDR3 totals 15 residues. Trimming at V came to 4 bases and at J to 0 bases, leaving 1 base not matched to a gene. The germline CDR1 and CDR2 sequences are MNHEY and SVGEGT. The DNA for the CDR3 is TGTGCCAGCAGTTGGACTAGCGGTAGCACAGATACGCAGTATTTT. The encoded protein is CASSWTSGSTDTQYF.

This chain joins TRBV30 and TRBJ1-2, with D tentatively TRBD1 (5 bases). This CDR3 has 14 amino acids. V was pared by 3 bases and J by 3 bases, with 14 bases between. The V gene's germline CDR1 is GTSNPN and CDR2 SVGIG (reference sequence). The CDR3 reads CAWSRRGGDYGYTF. In nucleotides, the CDR3 is TGTGCCTGGAGCCGCCGGGGAGGGGACTATGGCTACACCTTC.

About this clone: The junction departs from the called germline gene at one end, perhaps through a read error. The V call is TRBV19, the J call TRBJ2-7, with D possibly matching TRBD2 (6 bases). The CDR3 totals 14 residues. Germline CDR1 reads LNHDA; CDR2 reads SQIVND (reference sequence). The CDR3 sequence: CASSRSGVSNEQYF. As DNA, the CDR3 is TGTGCCAGTAGTAGGTCGGGGGTCTCCAACGAGCAGTACTTC.

The rearrangement links TRBV5-3 to TRBJ2-3, with D perhaps TRBD2 (6 bases). TRBV5-3 belongs to the ORF category, with a function that is uncertain. The CDR3 extends over 18 amino acids. Trimming stripped 2 bases from V and 2 bases from J, with 21 bases between. The CDR3 is CARSFSPTTRTLTDTQYF. CDR3 bases: TGTGCCAGAAGCTTCTCCCCTACGACTAGAACGCTCACAGATACGCAGTATTTT.

In nucleotides, the CDR3 is TGTGCCAGTAGTATATATGGCCTCCCGGAGCAGCCCCAGCATTTT. Protein: CASSIYGLPEQPQHF. J is TRBJ1-5 and V is TRBV19; D is undetermined. Trimming removed 2 bases at V and 7 bases at J, with 15 bases between. Looked up from germline, CDR1 is LNHDA and CDR2 is SQIVND (reference sequence). The CDR3 is 15 residues long.

This clone was seen a single time. The CDR3 coding sequence is TGTGCCACCGGGTGGGGTCTGGGCCGGGGGACCGGGGAGCTGTTTTTT. Translation gives CATGWGLGRGTGELFF. The J gene is TRBJ2-2, the V gene TRBV15; possible D gene TRBD2, 6 bases. Germline CDR1 reads LNHNV; CDR2 reads YYDKDF (reference sequence). V shed 8 bases and J shed 5 bases, with 21 bases lying between them. This CDR3 is built from 16 residues.

This chain links TRBV7-9 with TRBJ2-1, with 8 bases matching TRBD2. This CDR3 has 16 amino acids. Germline V gene sequence: CDR1 SEHNR, CDR2 FQNEAQ (reference sequence). Trimming at V came to 4 bases and at J to 6 bases, leaving 11 bases not matched to a gene. The CDR3 DNA is TGTGCCAGCAGCTCCGCCGGACTAGCAGGGACCAATGAGCAGTTCTTC. This gives the protein CASSSAGLAGTNEQFF.

The chain carries TRBV14 and TRBJ1-4; D is perhaps TRBD1 (5 bases). The CDR3 is 14 amino acids. Deletions cut 4 bases from V and 6 bases from J, with 12 bases between. CDR1 and CDR2 from the germline V gene are SGHDN and FVKESK. The CDR3 nucleotides are TGTGCCAGCAGCCCCCGACAGCTGGATGAAAAACTGTTTTTT. Residues: CASSPRQLDEKLFF. The full variable domain, rest sourced from reference TRBV14 and TRBJ1-4, is EAGVTQFPSHSVIEKGQTVTLRCDPISGHDNLYWYRRVMGKEIKFLLHFVKESKQDESGMPNNRFLAERTGGTYSTLKVQPAELEDSGVYFCASSPRQLDEKLFFGSGTQLSVL.

The J gene is TRBJ2-2, the V gene TRBV18; TRBD2 matches at 7 bases. Germline V gives CDR1 KGHSH, CDR2 LQKENI. V lost 2 bases and J lost 6; bases outside the gene matches: 6. The CDR3 loop spans 15 amino acids. The CDR3 loop reads CASSPYGGTAGELFF. The CDR3 nucleotides read TGTGCCAGCTCACCATACGGGGGGACGGCCGGGGAGCTGTTTTTT.

The V and J genes are TRBV4-1 and TRBJ1-1; maybe TRBD1 (5 bases). CDR3 length: 16 residues. Trimming left V 1 base short and J 1 base short, with 13 bases between. In germline, CDR1 is MGHRA, CDR2 YSYEKL. The CDR3 reads CASSQVLTASNTEAFF. For the CDR3, the DNA is TGCGCCAGCAGCCAAGTCCTGACAGCTTCGAACACTGAAGCTTTCTTT.

V and J are TRBV2 and TRBJ1-2; TRBD1 might be the D (6 bases). Trimming removed 4 bases from V and 0 bases from J, with 15 bases in between. Germline CDR1 is SNHLY and CDR2 is FYNNEI. The CDR3 sequence is 16 residues long. This chain's CDR3 is CASSVRQALTNYGYTF. The CDR3 coding sequence is TGTGCCAGCAGTGTTAGACAGGCCCTGACTAACTATGGCTACACCTTC.

This chain links TRBV28 with TRBJ1-2; D remains unclear. The CDR3 spans 13 residues. V lost 3 bases to trimming and J lost 5 bases, with 10 bases between them. CDR1 MDHEN and CDR2 SYDVKM come from the germline V gene. CDR3 DNA sequence: TGTGCCAGCAGTTTTACGGGAGCGTATGGCTACACCTTC. It codes for CASSFTGAYGYTF.

The CDR3 nucleotides are TGTGCCAGCTCACCACGAGGAGGGACCGAGACCCAGTACTTC. Translation gives CASSPRGGTETQYF. V and J are TRBV18 and TRBJ2-5; D perhaps matches TRBD2 (6 bases). CDR3 length: 14 residues. Trimming removed 1 base from V and 5 bases from J, with 11 bases in between. From germline, CDR1 is KGHSH and CDR2 LQKENI.

The chain recombines TRBV6-5 with TRBJ2-3, with TRBD2 matching over 10 bases. The CDR3 has 16 amino acids. The J segment lost 1 base and the V segment lost 2 bases, leaving 3 bases of the junction unmatched. Germline assignment: CDR1 MNHEY and CDR2 SVGAGI. The CDR3 coding sequence is TGTGCCAGCAGTTACCCCGGGACTAGCGGCACAGATACGCAGTATTTT. It specifies CASSYPGTSGTDTQYF.

The chain links TRBV2 to TRBJ1-4; D not certain. Per germline, CDR1 SNHLY and CDR2 FYNNEI. The CDR3 is 14 residues long. V was pared by 8 bases and J by 3 bases, with 13 bases between. The CDR3 sequence: CASSMSLANEKLFF. DNA of the CDR3: TGTGCCAGCTCCATGAGCCTTGCTAATGAAAAACTGTTTTTT. Filled out from reference TRBV2 and TRBJ1-4, the complete variable domain reads EPEVTQTPSHQVTQMGQEVILRCVPISNHLYFYWYRQILGQKVEFLVSFYNNEISEKSEIFDDQFSVERPDGSNFTLKIRSTKLEDSAMYFCASSMSLANEKLFFGSGTQLSVL.

This clone appeared once. The V and J genes are TRBV6-5 and TRBJ1-5, with D hard to call. This CDR3 spans 13 amino acids. Per the germline V gene, CDR1 is MNHEY and CDR2 is SVGAGI. The germline V and J ends were trimmed by 2 bases and 2 bases, with 4 bases remaining between them. CDR3 in amino acids: CASSYGRNQPQHF. The CDR3, as DNA: TGTGCCAGCAGTTACGGCCGCAATCAGCCCCAGCATTTT.

The J gene is TRBJ2-3, the V gene TRBV21-1; TRBD2 reflects the table's D call only, with no check against the DNA. TRBV21-1 is termed a pseudogene. The CDR3 contains 14 residues. The CDR3 sequence: CARERSLAGDTQYF. CDR3 bases: TGTGCCAGAGAGCGGAGCCTAGCGGGGGATACGCAGTATTTT.

The gene calls are TRBV9 and TRBJ2-3; D gene unclear. CDR3 length: 12 residues. Germline CDR1 reads SGDLS; CDR2 reads YYNGEE. V lost 3 bases, J lost 0 bases, and 2 bases lay in between. The CDR3 reads CASSASTDTQYF. CDR3 sequence (DNA): TGTGCCAGCAGCGCTAGCACAGATACGCAGTATTTT.

The chain recombines TRBV9 with TRBJ2-7; 10 bases fit TRBD2. Losses at the gene ends were 4 bases for V and 0 bases for J; bases not matched to a gene: 4. In germline, CDR1 is SGDLS, CDR2 YYNGEE. CDR3 length: 15 amino acids. CDR3 sequence: CASSPLAGTSYEQYF. DNA of the CDR3: TGTGCCAGCAGCCCACTAGCGGGAACCTCCTACGAGCAGTACTTC. The full variable domain, with the rest looked up from reference TRBV9 and TRBJ2-7, is DSGVTQTPKHLITATGQRVTLRCSPRSGDLSVYWYQQSLDQGLQFLIQYYNGEERAKGNILERFSAQQFPDLHSELNLSSLELGDSALYFCASSPLAGTSYEQYFGPGTRLTVT.

This chain joins TRBV4-3 and TRBJ1-2; no reliable D call. Germline loops: CDR1 LGHNA, CDR2 YSLEER. V was shortened by 1 base and J by 0 bases, with 12 bases between the two germline ends. The CDR3 consists of 16 residues. The CDR3 sequence is CASSQGQVLTNYGYTF. The CDR3 bases are TGCGCCAGCAGCCAAGGTCAGGTGTTGACTAACTATGGCTACACCTTC.